This note documents a single TCR beta chain sequence. Participant age was about 18 to 95 years, and participants resided in fewer than 30 US areas. Participants' reported clinical history set cohort assignment. Donors of Cohort 3 who recovered were those that had two negative PCRs, clearance, or symptom resolution. The sample originates from a study of blood T cell repertoires in COVID-19. Looked up from germline, CDR1 is MGHRA and CDR2 is YSYEKL. V lost 4 bases and J lost 2, with 14 bases in between. The CDR3 length is 15 residues. Libraries were prepared by immunoSEQ multiplex PCR; TCRdb keeps only in-frame clonotypes and omits some of them. The sample has a few hundred thousand clones; 88% are singletons.

Source material: PBMCs or T cells enriched from blood (not recorded which). The J gene is TRBJ1-2, the V gene TRBV4-1; weak D call: TRBD1 (5 bases). The TCR sequence derives from a woman aged 18-30 years who had recovered from COVID-19. CDR3 DNA: TGCGCCAGCAGCCCAGCTTCAACAGGAAACTATGGCTACACCTTC. This encodes CASSPASTGNYGYTF.